The T cell receptor (beta chain) described here comes from a study of a mutant IDH1 vaccine in newly diagnosed glioma (dated by TCRdb to about 2021). The study in broad terms: Patients received eight vaccinations in weeks 1, 3, 5, 7, 11, 15, 19 and 23, corresponding to visits V03 through V10. In the chemotherapy-containing groups, vaccination started alongside temozolomide cycles, whereas in patients who had radiotherapy alone it started 4-6 weeks after radiotherapy. Of the 25 to 35 treated patients, 62.5% were male and 37.5% were female, and a mean age of approximately 40 years was recorded. Prior to enrollment, standard therapy consisting of radiotherapy alone, temozolomide alone, or radiochemotherapy with temozolomide had been administered to patients, with the combination being received by most patients. Six visits were used for peripheral blood collection: V03 (baseline), V05, V07, V10, V12 and V13. For exploratory analyses, fewer than 30 treated patients had longitudinal TCRB deep sequencing done wherever samples were available.

The library was built by means of the immunoSEQ multiplex PCR assay. Rearranged TCR beta chain sequences were amplified with the hsTCRB Kit following the manufacturer's protocol. An Illumina MiSeq was used to sequence the TCRB libraries. On the study's bioinformatics: Demultiplexing, trimming and gene mapping were performed with the kit vendor's proprietary platform. Entries here come from immuneACCESS through TCRdb and include only in-frame sequences with V and J called. Some clones fail to appear in such tables; in the studies checked, an unresolved V gene covers under half of the shortfall, and the cause of the remainder is unknown. That table supplies the V and J calls and clone size; D and trimming were determined from the DNA. This sample has tens of thousands of clones in its table, and around 87% of those were observed once. The ten biggest clones cover approximately 1.5% of the sample. CDR1 SGHTA and CDR2 FQGNSA are derived from the germline V gene. The CDR3, from cysteine to phenylalanine, totals 18 residues. The kept DNA is CDR3 alone, 54 bases in frame from the first base. Trimming removed 3 bases from V and 8 bases from J; the gene matches leave 16 bases unexplained.

The full study reports these points: The authors stated that sample limitations prevented analyses of patient blood samples from being reproduced. Immune responses induced by the vaccine were seen in over 80% of patients across multiple MHC alleles. PBMC samples for TCRB deep sequencing were selected based on availability. Pseudoprogression appeared unrelated to alterations in the top peripheral T cell clonotypes detected by TCRB sequencing.

On this clone itself: Its antigen is currently not known. Base qualities are not at hand, and no much larger clone is one base apart.

Reading the label with the study, this specimen's time point is: week 23, last vaccination. Each vaccine dose, consisting of 300 ug of a 20-mer mutant IDH1 peptide in Montanide, was administered subcutaneously with topical imiquimod. Newly diagnosed WHO grade 3 or 4 IDH1-mutant astrocytomas showing loss of nuclear ATRX were present in the donors. The samples were drawn from NOA16, a multicentre, single-arm, open-label phase I trial in Germany that tested a mutant IDH1 peptide vaccine in humans for the first time. Genomic DNA for TCRB sequencing was isolated from EDTA blood with the DNeasy Blood and Tissue Kit.

This receptor was identified in a man aged 40-50 years with glioma. Recombination linked TRBV7-2 to TRBJ2-2, with 9 bases aligning to TRBD2. Sequencing was performed on PBMCs, taken from a glioma patient whose treatment included an IDH1 peptide vaccine. The nucleotides are TGTGCCAGCAGCTTCCTCCGTAGCGGGAGTTGGGCAATGGGGGAGCTGTTTTTT. Its product reads: CASSFLRSGSWAMGELFF.